What follows are 24 T cell receptor beta chains derived from one specimen sequenced in a study of blood T cell repertoires in COVID-19. Profiling relied on immunoSEQ multiplex PCR, and the TCRdb table lists in-frame clones only, not all of them. The sample holds tens of thousands of clones, 80% seen once. Sequenced sample: peripheral blood. These receptors were collected from a human donor in a cohort sampled during active COVID-19.

The rearrangement uses TRBV20-1 and TRBJ1-1; D may be TRBD1 (5 bases). Deletions cut 6 bases from V and 1 base from J, with 6 bases between. This CDR3 has 11 residues. Germline assignment: CDR1 DFQATT and CDR2 SNEGSKA (reference sequence). The CDR3 reads CSAQGNTEAFF. CDR3 bases: TGCAGTGCCCAGGGGAACACTGAAGCTTTCTTT.

This chain joins TRBV24-1 and TRBJ1-2, with D perhaps TRBD1 (6 bases). V was trimmed by 2 bases and J by 8 bases, leaving 11 bases between them. Germline V gene sequence: CDR1 KGHDR, CDR2 SFDVKD. This CDR3 is 13 amino acids long. CDR3 region: CATSDYRVGGYTF. For the CDR3, the DNA is TGTGCCACCAGTGATTACAGGGTCGGCGGCTACACCTTC.

The chain recombines TRBV6-5 with TRBJ2-1; possible D gene TRBD1, 6 bases. Trimming removed 6 bases at V and 6 bases at J, with 18 bases between. CDR1 is MNHEY, CDR2 SVGAGI, per germline. The CDR3 has 15 amino acids. CDR3 DNA: TGTGCCAGCAGCGGACAGTTGGGTCGGGGCAATGAGCAGTTCTTC. Its translation: CASSGQLGRGNEQFF.

This clone has a handful of counts. The V and J genes are TRBV6-6 and TRBJ1-1; 7 positions agree with TRBD1. Germline V gene lookup returns CDR1 MNHNY and CDR2 SVGAGI (reference sequence). The CDR3 length is 16 residues. The junction had 10 bases not matched to a gene; V was cut back by 5 bases and J by 1 base. The CDR3 protein is CASSILTGTENTEAFF. The CDR3 DNA is TGTGCCAGCAGTATCCTGACCGGGACAGAGAACACTGAAGCTTTCTTT.

Details on this clone: The same CDR3 is also encoded by other DNA sequences in this sample. The chain is built from TRBV30 and TRBJ2-7; D might be TRBD1 (5 bases). Germline-derived CDR1 and CDR2 are GTSNPN and SVGIG (reference sequence). Trimming removed 0 bases at V and 0 bases at J, with 6 bases between. The CDR3 spans 13 residues. CDR3 protein: CAWSVGDSYEQYF. The CDR3 nucleotides read TGTGCCTGGAGTGTAGGGGACTCCTACGAGCAGTACTTC. The whole variable domain, remainder taken from reference TRBV30 and TRBJ2-7, is SQTIHQWPATLVQPVGSPLSLECTVEGTSNPNLYWYRQAAGRGLQLLFYSVGIGQISSEVPQNLSASRPQDRQFILSSKKLLLSDSGFYLCAWSVGDSYEQYFGPGTRLTVT.

The V gene is TRBV7-9, the J gene TRBJ2-7; D not resolved. V lost 5 bases to trimming and J lost 5 bases, with 22 bases between them. The CDR3 consists of 16 residues. The germline gives CDR1 SEHNR, CDR2 FQNEAQ (reference sequence). The CDR3 nucleotides read TGTGCCAGCAGCAGCAACCGAGATATGTACTTACACGAGCAGTACTTC. It encodes CASSSNRDMYLHEQYF.

This clone was recorded once. The V call is TRBV7-3, the J call TRBJ2-6; possibly TRBD1 for D (5 bases). V lost 8 bases and J 4 bases, leaving 9 bases between the germline ends. Germline-derived CDR1 and CDR2 are SGHTA and FQGTGA. The CDR3 consists of 13 residues. The CDR3, as DNA: TGTGCCAGCGGGGCTACGGGGGCCAACGTCCTGACTTTC. Translating gives CASGATGANVLTF. Together with reference TRBV7-3 and TRBJ2-6, the CDR3 gives the full variable domain: GAGVSQTPSNKVTEKGKYVELRCDPISGHTALYWYRQSLGQGPEFLIYFQGTGAADDSGLPNDRFFAVRPEGSVSTLKIQRTERGDSAVYLCASGATGANVLTFGAGSRLTVL.

The chain employs TRBV7-8 and TRBJ2-7, with D perhaps matching TRBD2 (5 bases). V was cut by 6 bases and J by 3 bases, with 9 bases left in between. CDR1 is SGHVS, CDR2 FQNEAQ, per germline. This CDR3 contains 12 residues. The CDR3 bases are TGTGCCAGCAGTAGTCGGGGCTACGAGCAGTACTTC. Its protein product is CASSSRGYEQYF.

V gene TRBV9 combines with J gene TRBJ2-1; maybe TRBD2 (5 bases). Germline V gene lookup returns CDR1 SGDLS and CDR2 YYNGEE. With 0 bases removed from V and 6 bases from J, the gap between germline ends came to 13 bases. The CDR3 totals 15 residues. CDR3 residues: CASSVAGILANEQFF. The CDR3 DNA sequence: TGTGCCAGCAGCGTAGCCGGGATCCTGGCCAATGAGCAGTTCTTC.

In this sample, this clone turned up a few times. The genes are TRBV19 and TRBJ1-2; 8 positions match TRBD1. Trimming took 6 bases from V and 4 from J; bases not matched to a gene: 4. Germline V gene sequence: CDR1 LNHDA, CDR2 SQIVND (reference sequence). The CDR3 totals 13 residues. In DNA form, the CDR3 reads TGTGCCAGTAGCTCCGGACAGGGCTATGGCTACACCTTC. This sequence encodes CASSSGQGYGYTF.

V is TRBV18 and J is TRBJ2-7; possible D gene TRBD1, 6 bases. CDR1 is KGHSH, CDR2 LQKENI, per germline. With 6 bases removed from V and 7 bases from J, the gap between germline ends came to 22 bases. The CDR3 is 15 amino acids. The chain's CDR3 is CASSVNKGDLGEQYF. Written as DNA, the CDR3 is TGTGCCAGCTCCGTGAACAAGGGGGACCTTGGGGAGCAGTACTTC.

The V call is TRBV27, the J call TRBJ1-1; 7 positions match TRBD1. Unmatched junction bases numbered 3, after V lost 4 bases and J lost 7 bases. The germline gives CDR1 MNHEY, CDR2 SMNVEV (reference sequence). The CDR3 loop spans 12 amino acids. CDR3: CASSYYRGEAFF. CDR3 in DNA: TGTGCCAGCAGTTATTACAGGGGTGAAGCTTTCTTT.

This clone has a single count. V and J are TRBV5-1 and TRBJ2-3, with 16 positions matching TRBD2. The CDR3 is made up of 18 amino acids. Trimming removed 0 bases from V and 5 bases from J; junction bases left unmatched: 6. CDR1 is SGHRS, CDR2 YFSETQ, per germline. The CDR3: CASSLAGLAGGPGDTQYF. In nucleotides, the CDR3 is TGCGCCAGCAGCTTGGCGGGACTAGCGGGAGGGCCCGGAGATACGCAGTATTTT.

This rearrangement joins TRBV18 to TRBJ1-2; 7 bases are a match to TRBD1. J gave up 4 bases and V 5 bases, and 7 bases lay outside the gene matches. CDR1 and CDR2 from the germline V gene are KGHSH and LQKENI. CDR3 size: 14 residues. The CDR3 protein is CASSSGQRSYGYTF. DNA for the CDR3: TGTGCCAGCTCATCGGGACAGCGGTCCTATGGCTACACCTTC.

This clone was recorded a few times. The V and J genes are TRBV30 and TRBJ2-7; possible D gene TRBD2, 6 bases. Germline values: CDR1 GTSNPN, CDR2 SVGIG (reference sequence). V was cut by 2 bases and J by 4 bases, with 15 bases left in between. The CDR3 spans 14 residues. CDR3 nucleotide sequence: TGTGCCTGGAGTCCCCGACTAGGATGGTACGAGCAGTACTTC. It encodes CAWSPRLGWYEQYF. Looking up the rest from reference TRBV30 and TRBJ2-7 gives the full variable domain: SQTIHQWPATLVQPVGSPLSLECTVEGTSNPNLYWYRQAAGRGLQLLFYSVGIGQISSEVPQNLSASRPQDRQFILSSKKLLLSDSGFYLCAWSPRLGWYEQYFGPGTRLTVT.

The chain combines TRBV27 with TRBJ2-7; weak D call: TRBD1 (6 bases). The germline V gene encodes CDR1 MNHEY and CDR2 SMNVEV (reference sequence). Trimming cost V 3 bases and J 5 bases, with 11 bases left between them. This CDR3 is built from 13 residues. CDR3 sequence (DNA): TGTGCCAGCAGTTTGAACAGGGTGAACGAGCAGTACTTC. Translated: CASSLNRVNEQYF.

The V call is TRBV3-1 (or the pseudogene TRBV3-2), the J call TRBJ2-7, with D unclear. Germline V gives CDR1 LGHDT, CDR2 YNNKEL (reference sequence). The CDR3 length is 13 residues. V was clipped by 0 bases and J by 6 bases, with 9 bases between them. The CDR3 DNA is TGTGCCAGCAGCCAAGAAAGCCCGGGCGAGCAGTACTTC. It specifies CASSQESPGEQYF.

This chain connects TRBV19 to TRBJ1-2; a possible D gene is TRBD1 (6 bases). CDR3 length: 14 amino acids. The V gene lost 5 bases and the J gene lost 7 bases, with 17 bases spanning the gap. Germline values: CDR1 LNHDA, CDR2 SQIVND (reference sequence). CDR3 nucleotides: TGTGCCAGTAGTCTGGTTACAGGGAGCTTTGGCTACACCTTC. Translation: CASSLVTGSFGYTF.

V and J are TRBV19 and TRBJ2-5, with TRBD1 matching 7 bases. V shed 6 bases and J 7 bases; nucleotides not matched to a gene: 5. CDR1 is LNHDA, CDR2 SQIVND, per germline (reference sequence). This CDR3 has 12 residues. The CDR3 region is CASSAPGGTQYF. CDR3 DNA: TGTGCCAGTAGCGCCCCAGGGGGGACCCAGTACTTC.

The chain joins TRBV28 to TRBJ1-5; D ambiguous. With 7 bases removed from V and 3 bases from J, the gap between germline ends came to 16 bases. The V gene's germline CDR1 is MDHEN and CDR2 SYDVKM. The CDR3 runs 15 residues. Here the CDR3 DNA reads TGTGCCAGCAAGAGTTCTAAATCTCTCAATCAGCCCCAGCATTTT. This sequence encodes CASKSSKSLNQPQHF.

The V and J genes are TRBV5-1 and TRBJ1-2, with TRBD1 identical over 7 bases. The CDR3 extends over 16 amino acids. Germline V gene lookup returns CDR1 SGHRS and CDR2 YFSETQ. After removal of 0 bases from V and 0 bases from J, the junction contained 5 bases not matched to a gene. CDR3 sequence (DNA): TGCGCCAGCAGCTTGGGAACAGGGGATCCTAACTATGGCTACACCTTC. Its translation: CASSLGTGDPNYGYTF.

The chain combines TRBV28 with TRBJ1-3; D may be TRBD1 (5 bases). Trimming shortened V by 7 bases and J by 0 bases, and 10 bases separated the two germline ends. CDR3 length: 14 residues. CDR1 is MDHEN, CDR2 SYDVKM, per germline. The CDR3 nucleotides are TGTGCCAGCACCACGGGGGGCTCTGGAAACACCATATATTTT. Encoded protein: CASTTGGSGNTIYF.

The chain recombines TRBV5-4 with TRBJ1-1, with a tentative D call TRBD1 (5 bases). Germline loops: CDR1 SGHNT, CDR2 YYREEE (reference sequence). This CDR3 has 11 residues. Trimming cost V 3 bases and J 7 bases, with 7 bases left between them. CDR3 sequence (DNA): TGTGCCAGCAGCTCCGACAGTGAAGCTTTCTTT. Translation: CASSSDSEAFF.

The genes are TRBV5-1 and TRBJ2-7; 7 positions agree with TRBD2. This CDR3 is built from 17 residues. Germline loops: CDR1 SGHRS, CDR2 YFSETQ. J was trimmed by 2 bases and V by 5 bases; bases with no gene match: 16. The CDR3 DNA follows: TGCGCCAGCAGACGGGAATTGGGAAGCGGGAAAACCTACGAGCAGTACTTC. Its translation: CASRRELGSGKTYEQYF. Based on the CDR3 plus reference TRBV5-1 and TRBJ2-7, the full variable domain is KAGVTQTPRYLIKTRGQQVTLSCSPISGHRSVSWYQQTPGQGLQFLFEYFSETQRNKGNFPGRFSGRQFSNSRSEMNVSTLELGDSALYLCASRRELGSGKTYEQYFGPGTRLTVT.